This T cell receptor (beta chain) was obtained from a study of blood T cell repertoires in COVID-19. About the research overall: Whether acute or convalescent, the COVID-19 samples came from the United States, Italy and Spain.

As processed by the authors: How many nucleated cells were present was estimated from reference gene primer amplification. Method: immunoSEQ multiplex PCR; TCRdb's copy keeps in-frame clones and lacks some. Clone size and the V and J calls come from that table; the DNA yielded D and trimming. Of tens of thousands of clones listed, around 81% were seen once; the top ten hold around 40%. The CDR3 contains 13 residues. V lost 3 bases, J lost 7 bases, and 10 bases lay in between. The chain employs TRBV12-3 or TRBV12-4 and TRBJ1-5; no clear D gene. The sequenced material came from peripheral blood. This clonotype was obtained from a man older than 75 with acute or convalescent COVID-19. The CDR3 DNA reads TGTGCCAGCAGTTTGGTGGGGAGCCAGCCCCAGCATTTT. Translated: CASSLVGSQPQHF.